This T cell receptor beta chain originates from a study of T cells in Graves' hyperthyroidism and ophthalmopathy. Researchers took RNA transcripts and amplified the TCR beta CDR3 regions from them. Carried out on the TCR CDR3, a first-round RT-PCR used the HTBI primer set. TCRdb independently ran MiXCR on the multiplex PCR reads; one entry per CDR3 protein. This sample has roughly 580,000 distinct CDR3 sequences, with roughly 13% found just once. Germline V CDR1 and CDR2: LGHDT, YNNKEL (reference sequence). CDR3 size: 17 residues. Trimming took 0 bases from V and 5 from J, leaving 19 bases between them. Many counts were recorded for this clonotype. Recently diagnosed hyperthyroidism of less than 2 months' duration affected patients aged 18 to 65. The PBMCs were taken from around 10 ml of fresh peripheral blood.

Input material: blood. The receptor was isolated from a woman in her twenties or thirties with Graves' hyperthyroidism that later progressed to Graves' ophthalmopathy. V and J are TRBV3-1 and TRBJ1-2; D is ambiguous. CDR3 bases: TGTGCCAGCAGCCAAGATCTCGCGGGAGCTGACTATTATGGCTACACCTTC. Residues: CASSQDLAGADYYGYTF. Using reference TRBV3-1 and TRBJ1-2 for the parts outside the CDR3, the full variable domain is DTAVSQTPKYLVTQMGNDKSIKCEQNLGHDTMYWYKQDSKKFLKIMFSYNNKELIINETVPNRFSPKSPDKAHLNLHINSLELGDSAVYFCASSQDLAGADYYGYTFGSGTRLTVV.